A single sample is the source of the 17 T cell receptor beta chains below, sequenced in a study of blood T cell repertoires in COVID-19. Assay: immunoSEQ multiplex PCR; the TCRdb copy retains only in-frame clones and omits some. The repertoire holds about 530,000 clones, with around nine tenths as singletons. The sample was peripheral blood. Source of these receptors: a woman in her forties or fifties with COVID-19, enrolled during active disease.

J is TRBJ2-3 and V is TRBV5-4, with 8 positions matching TRBD2. Germline values: CDR1 SGHNT, CDR2 YYREEE (reference sequence). The CDR3 totals 17 residues. The V segment lost 0 bases and the J segment 2 bases; nucleotides outside the gene matches: 8. Here the CDR3 reads CASSLDPSGGYTDTQYF. The CDR3 nucleotides read TGTGCCAGCAGCTTGGACCCGAGCGGGGGATACACAGATACGCAGTATTTT.

The chain uses TRBV7-9 and TRBJ2-7; D unresolved. Between the trimmed V and J ends, which lost 3 bases and 0 bases, there was a span of 3 bases. The CDR3 is made up of 12 amino acids. Germline-derived CDR1 and CDR2 are SEHNR and FQNEAQ (reference sequence). DNA of the CDR3: TGTGCCAGCAGCTTCGGCTCCTACGAGCAGTACTTC. Translated: CASSFGSYEQYF.

Here the CDR3 reads CASSPGGAYSNQPQHF. The CDR3 DNA sequence: TGCGCCAGCAGCCCAGGGGGCGCCTACAGCAATCAGCCCCAGCATTTT. This chain joins TRBV5-1 and TRBJ1-5, with 8 bases fitting TRBD1. The V gene's germline CDR1 is SGHRS and CDR2 YFSETQ. J was trimmed by 1 base and V by 4 bases; bases with no gene match: 7. This CDR3 is built from 16 residues.

This chain uses TRBV6-5 with TRBJ2-7; D unclear. The CDR3 is 13 amino acids. The germline V gene has CDR1 MNHEY and CDR2 SVGAGI. V lost 7 bases and J lost 3, with 13 bases in between. This chain's CDR3 is CASISLSGYEQYF. For the CDR3, the DNA is TGTGCCAGCATTAGTCTTTCGGGCTACGAGCAGTACTTC.

This chain's CDR3 is CASSIRRGASSYEQYF. CDR3 nucleotide sequence: TGTGCCAGTAGTATTAGGCGGGGGGCCAGCTCCTACGAGCAGTACTTC. V usage is TRBV19 and J usage is TRBJ2-7, with TRBD2 matching 8 bases. The CDR3 length is 16 residues. The J segment lost 0 bases and the V segment lost 3 bases, leaving 7 bases of the junction unmatched. The germline gives CDR1 LNHDA, CDR2 SQIVND (reference sequence). Together with reference TRBV19 and TRBJ2-7, the CDR3 gives the full variable domain: DGGITQSPKYLFRKEGQNVTLSCEQNLNHDAMYWYRQDPGQGLRLIYYSQIVNDFQKGDIAEGYSVSREKKESFPLTVTSAQKNPTAFYLCASSIRRGASSYEQYFGPGTRLTVT.

The J gene is TRBJ2-7, the V gene TRBV13; 9 nucleotides match TRBD1. Germline V lookup: CDR1 PRHDT, CDR2 FYEKMQ (reference sequence). The junction had 5 bases not matched to a gene; V was cut back by 2 bases and J by 3 bases. The CDR3 is 15 amino acids. CDR3 amino acids: CASSLPGQGYYEQYF. DNA for the CDR3: TGTGCCAGCAGCTTACCGGGACAGGGATACTACGAGCAGTACTTC.

CDR3 loop: CASSLGLAEYNEQFF. The CDR3 DNA reads as TGTGCCAGCAGCTTGGGCCTAGCGGAGTACAATGAGCAGTTCTTC. The V call is TRBV5-4, the J call TRBJ2-1, with 7 bases matching TRBD2. Germline V gene lookup returns CDR1 SGHNT and CDR2 YYREEE (reference sequence). This CDR3 has 15 residues. Trimming at V came to 0 bases and at J to 4 bases, leaving 4 bases not matched to a gene.

This rearrangement joins TRBV12-3 or TRBV12-4 to TRBJ2-7; D is unresolved. CDR3 length equals 12 residues. V gave up 5 bases and J gave up 7 bases, with 12 bases separating them. The CDR3 sequence: CASSPSILEQYF. DNA of the CDR3: TGTGCCAGCAGTCCTTCTATCCTGGAGCAGTACTTC.

This clone was observed a few times. The chain has TRBV3-1 (or the pseudogene TRBV3-2) and TRBJ2-7; tentative D call: TRBD2 (5 bases). With 0 bases removed from V and 5 bases from J, the gap between germline ends came to 14 bases. Germline V CDR1 and CDR2: LGHDT, YNNKEL (reference sequence). CDR3 length: 15 residues. The CDR3 region is CASSQDLAVGNEQYF. CDR3 bases: TGTGCCAGCAGCCAAGATCTTGCGGTCGGGAACGAGCAGTACTTC.

The chain recombines TRBV5-5 with TRBJ2-3; 8 bases line up with TRBD2. This CDR3 comprises 16 residues. The germline V gene encodes CDR1 SGHKS and CDR2 YYEKEE (reference sequence). The V and J ends lost 0 bases and 4 bases, in that order; junction bases with no gene match: 7. The CDR3 loop is CASSLGAGAIPDTQYF. DNA of the CDR3: TGTGCCAGCAGCTTGGGAGCGGGGGCCATCCCAGATACGCAGTATTTT. Variable domain in full (rest from reference TRBV5-5 and TRBJ2-3): DAGVTQSPTHLIKTRGQQVTLRCSPISGHKSVSWYQQVLGQGPQFIFQYYEKEERGRGNFPDRFSARQFPNYSSELNVNALLLGDSALYLCASSLGAGAIPDTQYFGPGTRLTVL.

The rearrangement uses TRBV12-3 or TRBV12-4 and TRBJ1-1; D unclear. This CDR3 contains 11 residues. The V end was cut by 3 bases, the J end by 7 bases, with 6 bases between. The DNA of the CDR3 is TGTGCCAGCAGTTTCGGGGTTGAAGCTTTCTTT. Translated, it gives CASSFGVEAFF.

J is TRBJ2-7 and V is TRBV6-5; 7 nucleotides line up with TRBD2. The CDR3 extends over 15 amino acids. Germline CDR1 reads MNHEY; CDR2 reads SVGAGI. V gave up 0 bases and J gave up 3 bases; unmatched junction bases: 5. The CDR3 DNA reads as TGTGCCAGCAGTTACTCGCGGGGGAAGGGCTACGAGCAGTACTTC. Its translation is CASSYSRGKGYEQYF.

The chain has TRBV19 and TRBJ2-1; 7 bases map to TRBD1. Unmatched junction bases numbered 10, after V lost 6 bases and J lost 5 bases. The CDR3 length is 15 residues. Germline V gene data show CDR1 as LNHDA and CDR2 as SQIVND (reference sequence). CDR3 sequence: CASSETRGYNNEQFF. The CDR3 nucleotides read TGTGCCAGTAGCGAAACCAGGGGGTACAACAATGAGCAGTTCTTC.

The chain couples TRBV23-1 to TRBJ1-4, with D unresolved. TRBV23-1 falls under the ORF class, with uncertain function. The V end lost 6 bases, the J end lost 10 bases, and 6 bases lay between the germline ends. This CDR3 is 10 amino acids long. The chain's CDR3 is CASRPGKLFF. CDR3 DNA sequence: TGCGCCAGCAGGCCGGGAAAACTGTTTTTT.

The chain has TRBV30 and TRBJ2-3; 7 bases match TRBD2. From germline, CDR1 is GTSNPN and CDR2 SVGIG (reference sequence). This CDR3 has 13 residues. Trimming cost V 0 bases and J 8 bases; bases outside gene matches: 5. CDR3 coding DNA: TGTGCCTGGAGTGTAGCGGGGTCGGGTACGCAGTATTTT. Translated, it gives CAWSVAGSGTQYF.

J is TRBJ1-2 and V is TRBV5-1, with 7 bases aligning to TRBD1. J gave up 3 bases and V 5 bases, and 4 bases lay outside the gene matches. The germline gives CDR1 SGHRS, CDR2 YFSETQ. CDR3 length: 13 amino acids. The CDR3 bases are TGCGCCAGCAGGGCCGGGACAGACTATGGCTACACCTTC. As protein: CASRAGTDYGYTF. The variable domain in full, completed from reference TRBV5-1 and TRBJ1-2, reads KAGVTQTPRYLIKTRGQQVTLSCSPISGHRSVSWYQQTPGQGLQFLFEYFSETQRNKGNFPGRFSGRQFSNSRSEMNVSTLELGDSALYLCASRAGTDYGYTFGSGTRLTVV.

CDR3 nucleotides: TGTGCCAGCAACCCCGGGGGGATTCAAGAGACCCAGTACTTC. Translation gives CASNPGGIQETQYF. This chain joins TRBV6-5 and TRBJ2-5; 7 bases are shared with TRBD2. Germline CDR1 MNHEY, CDR2 SVGAGI. The CDR3 covers 14 residues. V lost 7 bases to trimming and J lost 2 bases; unmatched junction nucleotides: 7.